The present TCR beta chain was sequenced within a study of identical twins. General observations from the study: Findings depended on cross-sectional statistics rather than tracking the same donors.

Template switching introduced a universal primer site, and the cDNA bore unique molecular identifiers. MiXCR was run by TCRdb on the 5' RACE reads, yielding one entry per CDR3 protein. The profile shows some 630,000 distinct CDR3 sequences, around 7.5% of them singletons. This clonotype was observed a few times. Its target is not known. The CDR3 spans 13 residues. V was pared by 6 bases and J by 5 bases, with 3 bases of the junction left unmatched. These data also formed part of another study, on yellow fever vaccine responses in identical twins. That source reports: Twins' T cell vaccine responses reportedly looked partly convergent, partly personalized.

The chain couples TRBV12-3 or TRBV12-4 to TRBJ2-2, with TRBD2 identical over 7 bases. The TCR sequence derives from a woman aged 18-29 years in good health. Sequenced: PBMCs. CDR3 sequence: CASSQLATGELFF. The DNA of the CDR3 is TGTGCCAGCAGCCAACTAGCGACCGGGGAGCTGTTTTTT.